Described below is a single T cell receptor beta chain sequence and its context. Data came from immunoSEQ multiplex PCR; TCRdb stores just in-frame clones and leaves some out. The data show under 350,000 clones, about nine tenths seen once. All enrollees were roughly 18 to 89 years old and from roughly 22 US areas. Cohort allocation depended upon clinical history that participants reported. Among Cohort 3 donors, those recovered had two negative PCRs, clearance, or symptom resolution. This specimen comes from a study of blood T cell repertoires in COVID-19. Study context: Nucleic acid was either cDNA or gDNA, and it came from T cells, B-cell-depleted T cells, or PBMCs.

With 4 bases clipped from V and 0 bases from J, the junction kept 7 bases outside the gene matches. Germline V gives CDR1 GTSNPN, CDR2 SVGIG (reference sequence). The CDR3 length is 17 residues. This TCR derives from a woman in her thirties or forties who had recovered from COVID-19. The specimen sequenced was PBMCs or T cells enriched from blood (not recorded which). The chain uses TRBV30 and TRBJ2-1, with TRBD2 matching over 12 bases. The CDR3 DNA reads TGTGCCTGGACCAGAACTAGCGGGGGGTTCTCCTACAATGAGCAGTTCTTC. It specifies CAWTRTSGGFSYNEQFF.